This TCR beta chain was identified in a study of cytomegalovirus exposure and HLA in healthy donors. Whole-study findings and limits: The authors confirmed in vitro that three CMV-associated chains were specific for CMV antigens.

In germline, CDR1 is SGHDT, CDR2 YYEEEE. The ends lost 6 bases at V and 6 bases at J; junction bases unmatched: 7. This CDR3 contains 14 residues. About this clone: Its target is unknown.

PCR was performed using 60 Vbeta and 13 Jbeta primers. Clones were sequenced by immunoSEQ multiplex PCR, and TCRdb holds only the in-frame ones, with some missing. Found here are 200,000 or so clones, roughly 80% of them singletons; the top ten hold 2.9%. The TCR originated in a man aged 25-40 years in good health and CMV-seronegative. The chain recombines TRBV5-6 with TRBJ2-1, with TRBD2 identical over 9 bases. The sequencing input was PBMCs. This CDR3 is CASIAGELLNEQFF. The CDR3 DNA reads TGTGCCAGCATAGCGGGGGAACTGCTCAATGAGCAGTTCTTC.